The 28 T cell receptor beta chains below were found in one sample sequenced in a study of a mutant IDH1 vaccine in newly diagnosed glioma. Specified time point: week 47, end of study. Doses of 300 ug of mutant IDH1 20-mer peptide were given with topical imiquimod. Sequenced by immunoSEQ multiplex PCR; TCRdb stores in-frame clones only, minus some. The table lists about 94,000 clones, just under 90% of them singletons. Which antigens these TCRs recognize remains unknown. The starting material was PBMCs, obtained from a glioma patient whose treatment included an IDH1 peptide vaccine. Receptors were obtained from a woman between 50 and 59 years old with glioma.

V gene TRBV6-5 combines with J gene TRBJ2-1; D gene uncertain. CDR3 length: 12 residues. CDR1 and CDR2 (germline): MNHEY, SVGAGI. Deletions cut 7 bases from V and 3 bases from J, with 7 bases between. CDR3 nucleotides: TGTGCCAGCATGGCCGTCTACAATGAGCAGTTCTTC. Amino acids: CASMAVYNEQFF.

The V call is TRBV28, the J call TRBJ1-2, with D tentatively TRBD1 (5 bases). Per the germline V gene, CDR1 is MDHEN and CDR2 is SYDVKM. V was shortened by 3 bases and J by 4 bases, with 12 bases between the two germline ends. This CDR3 has 14 amino acids. CDR3 amino acids: CASSLADRVYGYTF. The CDR3 DNA follows: TGTGCCAGCAGTTTGGCTGACAGAGTCTATGGCTACACCTTC.

The chain couples TRBV5-1 to TRBJ2-6; 8 bases align to TRBD1. Trimming cost V 4 bases and J 2 bases; bases outside gene matches: 5. Germline CDR1 and CDR2: SGHRS and YFSETQ. The CDR3 has 16 amino acids. CDR3 in amino acids: CASSIPTGAGANVLTF. In nucleotides, the CDR3 is TGCGCCAGCAGCATACCGACAGGGGCTGGGGCCAACGTCCTGACTTTC.

The chain couples TRBV18 to TRBJ2-5; 9 bases align to TRBD1. The CDR3 has 16 residues. The V gene's germline CDR1 is KGHSH and CDR2 LQKENI. With 3 bases clipped from V and 5 bases from J, the junction kept 10 bases outside the gene matches. In DNA, the CDR3 is TGTGCCAGCTCACCTTACCCGGGACAGGGTTCGGAGACCCAGTACTTC. Amino acids: CASSPYPGQGSETQYF.

The chain links TRBV18 to TRBJ1-5, with D maybe TRBD1 (5 bases). The germline V gene encodes CDR1 KGHSH and CDR2 LQKENI. CDR3 length: 17 residues. Between the trimmed V and J ends, which lost 6 bases and 3 bases, there was a span of 21 bases. The CDR3 DNA sequence: TGTGCCAGCTCCCAAGACAGCCCCTGGGGGTTCAATCAGCCCCAGCATTTT. This sequence encodes CASSQDSPWGFNQPQHF.

The V gene is TRBV5-4, the J gene TRBJ2-7; D is possibly TRBD2 (5 bases). Trimming stripped 3 bases from V and 5 bases from J, with 15 bases between. Germline values: CDR1 SGHNT, CDR2 YYREEE (reference sequence). The CDR3 extends over 14 amino acids. The CDR3 protein is CASSSREGTHEQYF. Here the CDR3 DNA reads TGTGCCAGCAGCTCGCGCGAGGGAACCCACGAGCAGTACTTC.

V usage is TRBV19 and J usage is TRBJ2-1, with 8 bases lining up with TRBD1. Germline lookup yields CDR1 LNHDA and CDR2 SQIVND (reference sequence). This CDR3 region has 14 residues. V dropped 4 bases and J dropped 7; count of bases not matched to a gene: 6. The CDR3 here is CASSTGQGLNEQFF. The CDR3 nucleotides read TGTGCCAGTAGTACAGGACAGGGCCTGAATGAGCAGTTCTTC.

CDR3 nucleotide sequence: TGTGCCAGCAGTCCCGGGGACAGTTATGGTGGCTACACCTTC. This encodes CASSPGDSYGGYTF. The J gene is TRBJ1-2, the V gene TRBV25-1, with 7 bases aligning to TRBD1. The CDR3 totals 14 residues. V was pared by 5 bases and J by 7 bases, with 10 bases of the junction left unmatched. CDR1 and CDR2 from the germline V gene are MGHDK and SYGVNS.

This rearrangement joins TRBV28 to TRBJ2-1; 7 bases fit TRBD2. Trimming removed 8 bases from V and 7 bases from J; junction bases left unmatched: 11. Per germline, CDR1 MDHEN and CDR2 SYDVKM. This CDR3 comprises 14 residues. The CDR3 spells CASPPAGVINEQFF. The CDR3 DNA reads TGTGCCAGCCCACCGGCGGGAGTAATAAATGAGCAGTTCTTC. The whole variable domain, remainder taken from reference TRBV28 and TRBJ2-1, is DVKVTQSSRYLVKRTGEKVFLECVQDMDHENMFWYRQDPGLGLRLIYFSYDVKMKEKGDIPEGYSVSREKKERFSLILESASTNQTSMYLCASPPAGVINEQFFGPGTRLTVL.

The rearrangement links TRBV6-5 to TRBJ1-5; D remains unclear. The length of the CDR3 is 13 residues. Germline CDR1 and CDR2: MNHEY and SVGAGI. Trimming shortened V by 2 bases and J by 6 bases, and 8 bases separated the two germline ends. DNA for the CDR3: TGTGCCAGCAGTTACGGCCGGGGTCAGCCCCAGCATTTT. As protein: CASSYGRGQPQHF.

Points on this clone: The sample contains more than one DNA sequence encoding this CDR3. V gene TRBV12-5 combines with J gene TRBJ2-7; D is uncertain. The CDR3 totals 14 residues. V lost 3 bases and J lost 0, with 9 bases in between. Germline V gene sequence: CDR1 LGHNT, CDR2 FRNRAP. The CDR3 loop reads CASGFGPSSYEQYF. DNA for the CDR3: TGTGCTAGTGGTTTCGGACCGAGCTCCTACGAGCAGTACTTC. The full variable domain, in which reference TRBV12-5 and TRBJ2-7 provide the parts outside the CDR3, is DARVTQTPRHKVTEMGQEVTMRCQPILGHNTVFWYRQTMMQGLELLAYFRNRAPLDDSGMPKDRFSAEMPDATLATLKIQPSEPRDSAVYFCASGFGPSSYEQYFGPGTRLTVT.

The CDR3 sequence is CASSLDRLEQYF. The CDR3 region has the DNA TGTGCCAGCAGCTTAGACCGGCTCGAGCAGTACTTC. V and J are TRBV7-6 and TRBJ2-7; D gene uncertain. The CDR3 is 12 amino acids. Trimming shortened V by 1 base and J by 6 bases, and 7 bases separated the two germline ends. Per germline, CDR1 SGHVS and CDR2 FNYEAQ.

The genes are TRBV14 and TRBJ2-3; 11 bases fit TRBD2. The V gene end was trimmed by 4 bases and the J gene end by 8 bases; junction bases not matched to a gene: 11. From germline, CDR1 is SGHDN and CDR2 FVKESK. This CDR3 has 16 amino acids. The CDR3 coding sequence is TGTGCCAGCAGCCGACCGACTAGCGGGGTGCTTAGTACGCAGTATTTT. Its translation is CASSRPTSGVLSTQYF.

J is TRBJ2-5 and V is TRBV19; 8 positions match TRBD1. Matching the DNA end better, TRBJ2-7 makes the J call doubtful. Germline V gene sequence: CDR1 LNHDA, CDR2 SQIVND (reference sequence). The CDR3 loop spans 14 amino acids. The DNA of the CDR3 is TGTGCCAGTATAAATGGGGACAGGACCTACGAGCAGTACTTC. It yields the protein CASINGDRTYEQYF.

The chain combines TRBV28 with TRBJ2-7, with 9 bases that match TRBD1. The germline V gene has CDR1 MDHEN and CDR2 SYDVKM. V gave up 7 bases and J gave up 5 bases; unmatched junction bases: 9. The CDR3 totals 14 residues. The CDR3 sequence is CASTPGTGKHEQYF. In DNA, the CDR3 is TGTGCCAGCACTCCCGGGACAGGGAAACACGAGCAGTACTTC.

The chain combines TRBV7-8 with TRBJ2-2; 9 bases match TRBD2. The V segment lost 7 bases and the J segment 5 bases; nucleotides outside the gene matches: 8. The CDR3 contains 15 residues. In germline, CDR1 is SGHVS, CDR2 FQNEAQ. The CDR3 nucleotides read TGTGCCAGCACCTCAGGCGGGAGGGGGACCGGGGAGCTGTTTTTT. As protein: CASTSGGRGTGELFF.

The rearrangement links TRBV11-2 to TRBJ1-2; D unresolved. The germline V gene has CDR1 SGHAT and CDR2 FQNNGV. The CDR3 is made up of 14 amino acids. V lost 1 base, J lost 4 bases, and 10 bases lay in between. CDR3 in DNA: TGTGCCAGCAGCTTAGGCCCAGTAGCCTATGGCTACACCTTC. Amino acids: CASSLGPVAYGYTF.

This sequence joins TRBV5-4 and TRBJ2-5, with 10 positions matching TRBD2. Trimming took 4 bases from V and 5 from J; bases not matched to a gene: 14. Germline V lookup: CDR1 SGHNT, CDR2 YYREEE (reference sequence). The CDR3 is made up of 17 amino acids. CDR3 region: CASSPLGLAGGSETQYF. The CDR3 bases are TGTGCCAGCAGCCCATTGGGGTTAGCGGGAGGATCTGAGACCCAGTACTTC.

This sequence joins TRBV30 and TRBJ1-5; 11 bases align to TRBD1. With 5 bases clipped from V and 7 bases from J, the junction kept 13 bases outside the gene matches. The CDR3 length is 16 residues. From germline, CDR1 is GTSNPN and CDR2 SVGIG (reference sequence). The CDR3 sequence: CAWAFDGTGGRQPQHF. As DNA, the CDR3 is TGTGCCTGGGCCTTTGATGGGACAGGGGGTCGCCAGCCCCAGCATTTT. Supplemented by reference TRBV30 and TRBJ1-5, the full variable domain reads SQTIHQWPATLVQPVGSPLSLECTVEGTSNPNLYWYRQAAGRGLQLLFYSVGIGQISSEVPQNLSASRPQDRQFILSSKKLLLSDSGFYLCAWAFDGTGGRQPQHFGDGTRLSIL.

V and J are TRBV28 and TRBJ2-5; unclear D gene. This CDR3 contains 12 residues. Germline CDR1 and CDR2: MDHEN and SYDVKM. The V end was cut by 2 bases, the J end by 6 bases, with 7 bases between. The CDR3 nucleotides are TGTGCCAGCAGTTTAGAGAAGCAGACCCAGTACTTC. Amino acids: CASSLEKQTQYF. The whole variable domain, remainder taken from reference TRBV28 and TRBJ2-5, is DVKVTQSSRYLVKRTGEKVFLECVQDMDHENMFWYRQDPGLGLRLIYFSYDVKMKEKGDIPEGYSVSREKKERFSLILESASTNQTSMYLCASSLEKQTQYFGPGTRLLVL.

The chain employs TRBV4-2 and TRBJ2-7; the D is unclear. The CDR3 length is 13 residues. Germline CDR1 LGHNA, CDR2 YNFKEQ. V was trimmed by 1 base and J by 1 base, leaving 5 bases between them. The CDR3 reads CASSQGNSYEQYF. CDR3 bases: TGTGCCAGCAGCCAAGGCAATTCCTACGAGCAGTACTTC.

V and J are TRBV6-1 and TRBJ1-2; 7 nucleotides agree with TRBD1. Germline-derived CDR1 and CDR2 are MNHNS and SASEGT. With 2 bases clipped from V and 8 bases from J, the junction kept 8 bases outside the gene matches. The CDR3 consists of 14 residues. The DNA for the CDR3 is TGTGCCAGCAGTGAACCCGACAGGGTTGGAGGCTACACCTTC. It codes for CASSEPDRVGGYTF.

The rearrangement uses TRBV12-5 and TRBJ1-3, with TRBD1 matching 7 bases. The CDR3 sequence is 15 residues long. J was trimmed by 0 bases and V by 6 bases; bases with no gene match: 5. Germline assignment: CDR1 LGHNT and CDR2 FRNRAP. The CDR3 region is CASGLGDSSGNTIYF. The CDR3 DNA follows: TGTGCTAGTGGCCTGGGGGACAGCTCTGGAAACACCATATATTTT.

V gene TRBV18 combines with J gene TRBJ2-1; D is unresolved. The V gene's germline CDR1 is KGHSH and CDR2 LQKENI. Trimming shortened V by 3 bases and J by 5 bases, and 8 bases separated the two germline ends. This CDR3 comprises 13 residues. In DNA, the CDR3 is TGTGCCAGCTCACCCCCCGCTCACAATGAGCAGTTCTTC. Its protein is CASSPPAHNEQFF.

The chain has TRBV15 and TRBJ2-1; TRBD1 might be the D (6 bases). V lost 2 bases and J 10 bases, leaving 12 bases between the germline ends. The CDR3 length is 13 residues. Germline V gene data show CDR1 as LNHNV and CDR2 as YYDKDF (reference sequence). The CDR3 protein is CATSRRTAEEQFF. In nucleotides, the CDR3 is TGTGCCACCAGCAGACGGACAGCGGAGGAGCAGTTCTTC.

The V gene is TRBV10-1, the J gene TRBJ1-5, with 9 bases identical to TRBD1. The CDR3 has 17 residues. Germline lookup yields CDR1 WNHNN and CDR2 SYGVQD (reference sequence). The V and J ends lost 5 bases and 6 bases, in that order; junction bases with no gene match: 14. This CDR3 reads CASSLNVTGTGRQPQHF. In DNA form, the CDR3 reads TGCGCCAGCAGTCTGAATGTGACCGGGACAGGGCGTCAGCCCCAGCATTTT.

The J gene is TRBJ2-1, the V gene TRBV2; 8 nucleotides line up with TRBD2. Germline-derived CDR1 and CDR2 are SNHLY and FYNNEI. The CDR3 is 12 amino acids. V gave up 3 bases and J gave up 11 bases; unmatched junction bases: 3. DNA of the CDR3: TGTGCCAGCAGTGAGGATAGCGGGAAGCAGTTCTTC. It translates to CASSEDSGKQFF.

The chain carries TRBV19 and TRBJ2-3; either TRBD1 or TRBD2 may fit D (5 bases each). V was shortened by 5 bases and J by 6 bases, with 24 bases between the two germline ends. Per germline, CDR1 LNHDA and CDR2 SQIVND (reference sequence). This CDR3 spans 17 amino acids. The CDR3 nucleotides read TGTGCCAGTAGTTTTTCGCAGGGAGCGGTTAAAGGGGATACGCAGTATTTT. It encodes CASSFSQGAVKGDTQYF.